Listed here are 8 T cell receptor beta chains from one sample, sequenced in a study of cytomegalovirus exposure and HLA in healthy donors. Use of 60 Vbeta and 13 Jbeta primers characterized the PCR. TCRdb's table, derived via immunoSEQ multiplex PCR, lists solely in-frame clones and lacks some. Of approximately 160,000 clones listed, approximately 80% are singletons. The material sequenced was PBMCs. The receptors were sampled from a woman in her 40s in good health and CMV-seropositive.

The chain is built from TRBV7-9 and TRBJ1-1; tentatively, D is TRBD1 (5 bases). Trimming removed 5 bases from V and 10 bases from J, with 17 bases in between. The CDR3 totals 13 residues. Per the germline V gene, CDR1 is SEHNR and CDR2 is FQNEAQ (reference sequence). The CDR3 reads CASSIPRDFRAFF. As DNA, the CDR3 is TGTGCCAGCAGCATTCCACGGGACTTTAGAGCTTTCTTT. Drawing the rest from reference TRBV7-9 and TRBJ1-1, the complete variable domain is DTGVSQNPRHKITKRGQNVTFRCDPISEHNRLYWYRQTLGQGPEFLTYFQNEAQLEKSRLLSDRFSAERPKGSFSTLEIQRTEQGDSAMYLCASSIPRDFRAFFGQGTRLTVV.

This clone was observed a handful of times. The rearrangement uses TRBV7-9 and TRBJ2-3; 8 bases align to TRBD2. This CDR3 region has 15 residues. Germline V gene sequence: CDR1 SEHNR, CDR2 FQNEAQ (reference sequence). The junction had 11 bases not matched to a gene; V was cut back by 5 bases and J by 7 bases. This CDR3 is CASSPPGRGANTQYF. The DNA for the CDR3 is TGTGCCAGCAGCCCCCCCGGGAGGGGTGCGAATACGCAGTATTTT.

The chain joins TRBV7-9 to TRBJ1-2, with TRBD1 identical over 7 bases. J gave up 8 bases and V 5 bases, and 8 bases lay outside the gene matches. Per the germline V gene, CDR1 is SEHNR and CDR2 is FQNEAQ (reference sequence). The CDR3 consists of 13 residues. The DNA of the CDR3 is TGTGCCAGCAGCCGAGACAGGGAACCAGGCTACACCTTC. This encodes CASSRDREPGYTF.

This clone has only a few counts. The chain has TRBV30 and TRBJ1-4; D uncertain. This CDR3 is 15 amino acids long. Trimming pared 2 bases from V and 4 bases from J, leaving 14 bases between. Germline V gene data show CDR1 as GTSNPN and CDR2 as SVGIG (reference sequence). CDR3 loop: CAWSPQTTINEKLFF. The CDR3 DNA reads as TGTGCCTGGAGTCCCCAAACGACTATTAATGAAAAACTGTTTTTT.

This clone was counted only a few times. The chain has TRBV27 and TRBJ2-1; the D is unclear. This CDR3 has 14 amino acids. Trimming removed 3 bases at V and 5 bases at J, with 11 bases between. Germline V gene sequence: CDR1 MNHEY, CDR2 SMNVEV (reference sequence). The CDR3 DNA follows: TGTGCCAGCAGTTTCGTCTCCCAGGACAATGAGCAGTTCTTC. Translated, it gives CASSFVSQDNEQFF.

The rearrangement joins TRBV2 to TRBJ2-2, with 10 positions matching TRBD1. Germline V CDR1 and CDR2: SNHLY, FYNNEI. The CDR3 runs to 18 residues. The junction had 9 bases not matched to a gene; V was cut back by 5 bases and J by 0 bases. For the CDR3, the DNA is TGTGCCAGCAGTTCCGGGACAGGGGACACTTCGAACACCGGGGAGCTGTTTTTT. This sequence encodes CASSSGTGDTSNTGELFF.

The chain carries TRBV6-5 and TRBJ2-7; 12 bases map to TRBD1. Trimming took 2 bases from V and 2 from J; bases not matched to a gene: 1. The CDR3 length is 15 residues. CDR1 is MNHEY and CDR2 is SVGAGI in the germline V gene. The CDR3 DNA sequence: TGTGCCAGCAGTTACCGGGACAGGGGGCCCTACGAGCAGTACTTC. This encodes CASSYRDRGPYEQYF.

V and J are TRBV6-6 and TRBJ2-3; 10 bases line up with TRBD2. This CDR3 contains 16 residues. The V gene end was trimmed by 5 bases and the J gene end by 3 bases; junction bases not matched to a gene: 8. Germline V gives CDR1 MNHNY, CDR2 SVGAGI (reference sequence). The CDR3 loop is CASSRPIAGGTDTQYF. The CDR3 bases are TGTGCCAGCAGTCGACCGATAGCGGGGGGAACAGATACGCAGTATTTT.